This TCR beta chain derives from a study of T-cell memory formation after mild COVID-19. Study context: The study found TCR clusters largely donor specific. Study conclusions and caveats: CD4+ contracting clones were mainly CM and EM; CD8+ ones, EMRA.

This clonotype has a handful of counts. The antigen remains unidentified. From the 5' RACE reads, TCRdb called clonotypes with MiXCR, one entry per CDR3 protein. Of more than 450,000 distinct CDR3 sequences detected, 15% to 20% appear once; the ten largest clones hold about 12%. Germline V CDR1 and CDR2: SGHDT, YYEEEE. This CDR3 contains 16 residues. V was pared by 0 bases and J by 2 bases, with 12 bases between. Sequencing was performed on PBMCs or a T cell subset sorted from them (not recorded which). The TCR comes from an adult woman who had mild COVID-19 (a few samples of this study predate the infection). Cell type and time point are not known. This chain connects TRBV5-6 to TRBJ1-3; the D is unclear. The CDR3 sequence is CASSLGPLGAGNTIYF. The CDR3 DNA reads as TGTGCCAGCAGCTTGGGGCCTCTCGGGGCTGGAAACACCATATATTTT. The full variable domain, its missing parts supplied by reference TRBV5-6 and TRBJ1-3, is DAGVTQSPTHLIKTRGQQVTLRCSPKSGHDTVSWYQQALGQGPQFIFQYYEEEERQRGNFPDRFSGHQFPNYSSELNVNALLLGDSALYLCASSLGPLGAGNTIYFGEGSWLTVV.